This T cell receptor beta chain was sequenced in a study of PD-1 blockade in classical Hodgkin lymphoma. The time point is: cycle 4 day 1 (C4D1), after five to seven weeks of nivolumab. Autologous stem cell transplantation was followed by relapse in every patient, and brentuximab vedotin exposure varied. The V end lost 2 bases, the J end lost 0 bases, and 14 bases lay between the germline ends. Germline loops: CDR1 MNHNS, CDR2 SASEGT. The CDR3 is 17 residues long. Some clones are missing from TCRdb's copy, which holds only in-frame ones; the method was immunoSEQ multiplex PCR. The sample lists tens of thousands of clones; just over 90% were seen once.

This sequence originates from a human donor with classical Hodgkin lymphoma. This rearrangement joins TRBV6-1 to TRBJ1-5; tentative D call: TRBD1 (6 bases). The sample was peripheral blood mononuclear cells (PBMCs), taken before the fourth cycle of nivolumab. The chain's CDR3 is CASSEIRGRYSNQPQHF. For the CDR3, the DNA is TGTGCCAGCAGTGAAATCAGGGGCCGGTATAGCAATCAGCCCCAGCATTTT.